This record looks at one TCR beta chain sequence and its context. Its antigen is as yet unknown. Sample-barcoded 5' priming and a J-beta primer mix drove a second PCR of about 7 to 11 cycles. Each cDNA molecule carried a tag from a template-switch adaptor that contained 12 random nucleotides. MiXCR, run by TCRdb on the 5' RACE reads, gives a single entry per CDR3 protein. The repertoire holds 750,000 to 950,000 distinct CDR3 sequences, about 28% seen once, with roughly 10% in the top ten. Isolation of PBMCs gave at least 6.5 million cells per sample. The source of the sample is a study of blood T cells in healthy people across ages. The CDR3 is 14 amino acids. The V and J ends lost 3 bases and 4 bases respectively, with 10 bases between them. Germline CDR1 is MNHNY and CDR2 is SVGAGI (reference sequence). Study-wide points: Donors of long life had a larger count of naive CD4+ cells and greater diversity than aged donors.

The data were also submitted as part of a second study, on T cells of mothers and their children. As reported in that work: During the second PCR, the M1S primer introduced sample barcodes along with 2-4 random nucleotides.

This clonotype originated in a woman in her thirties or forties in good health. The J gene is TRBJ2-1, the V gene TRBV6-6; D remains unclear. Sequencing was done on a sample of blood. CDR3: CASSYQISYNEQFF. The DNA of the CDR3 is TGTGCCAGCAGTTATCAGATTTCTTACAATGAGCAGTTCTTC.